This TCR beta chain was recorded in a study of cytomegalovirus exposure and HLA in healthy donors. Study-level findings and limits: The study had only CMV serostatus as immune exposure information. The study labeled approximately 150 TCR beta chains cytomegalovirus-associated. Among the sequence variants, a highly shared cluster was likely an artifact of sequencing.

As to this clone: Its target is unknown.

The ends lost 4 bases at V and 2 bases at J; junction bases unmatched: 10. Germline CDR1 and CDR2: MDHEN and SYDVKM. The CDR3 contains 16 residues. This PCR relied on a set of 60 Vbeta primers and 13 Jbeta primers. Only in-frame clones appear in the TCRdb table, and some are missing; sequencing was by immunoSEQ multiplex PCR. The repertoire holds about 160,000 clones, with less than 90% as singletons. The receptor was isolated from a woman under 30 in good health and CMV-seronegative. This rearrangement joins TRBV28 to TRBJ2-7, with TRBD2 matching over 8 bases. Sequencing was performed on PBMCs. CDR3 residues: CASSYSPRTSTYEQYF. The DNA for the CDR3 is TGTGCCAGCAGTTATTCGCCGAGGACTAGCACCTACGAGCAGTACTTC.